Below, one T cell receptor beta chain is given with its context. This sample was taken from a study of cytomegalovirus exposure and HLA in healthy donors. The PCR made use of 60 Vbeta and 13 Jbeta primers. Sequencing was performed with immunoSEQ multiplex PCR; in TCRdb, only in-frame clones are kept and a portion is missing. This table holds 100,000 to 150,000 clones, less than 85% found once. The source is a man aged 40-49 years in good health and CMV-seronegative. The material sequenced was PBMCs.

DNA of the CDR3: TGTGCCAGCAGCTTCGGGGACAACTCTGGGGCCAACGTCCTGACTTTC. It specifies CASSFGDNSGANVLTF. The rearrangement uses TRBV4-2 and TRBJ2-6; possible D gene TRBD1, 6 bases. The V gene lost 5 bases and the J gene lost 0 bases, with 11 bases spanning the gap. The length of the CDR3 is 16 residues. CDR1 LGHNA and CDR2 YNFKEQ come from the germline V gene.